This entry features one TCR beta chain sequence. Antigen: not known. This sample is part of a study of T-cell reconstitution after alpha-beta-depleted transplantation in children. For TCRbeta, the library was prepared with unique molecular identifiers. One entry per CDR3 protein results from TCRdb running MiXCR on the PCR reads. The table includes 300,000 to 400,000 distinct CDR3 sequences, around 15% detected once. The CDR3 length is 16 residues. Between the trimmed V and J ends, which lost 0 bases and 0 bases, there was a span of 11 bases. The germline V gene has CDR1 SGHRS and CDR2 YFSETQ. Whole-study findings and limits: Roughly two months post-transplant, alpha-beta T cells reportedly originated from several hundred graft clones that had expanded. When one year had passed after transplant, most T-cell counts and diversity came from newly produced T cells. Certain patients had high TCRbeta diversity at day 60, and it came from recipient T cells and thymic progenitors that survived.

J is TRBJ2-3 and V is TRBV5-1; a possible D gene is TRBD2 (6 bases). This sequence was found in a male patient between 2 and 10 years old who had a stem cell transplant for acute lymphoblastic leukemia, so the T cells may come from the graft donor. Here the sequenced sample was PBMCs, mostly from graft donor cells, taken 360 days after TCRalphabeta/CD19-depleted stem cell transplant. This CDR3 is CASSLAAGRSTDTQYF. In DNA, the CDR3 is TGCGCCAGCAGCTTGGCCGCAGGGAGGAGCACAGATACGCAGTATTTT. Complete variable domain (other parts from reference TRBV5-1 and TRBJ2-3): KAGVTQTPRYLIKTRGQQVTLSCSPISGHRSVSWYQQTPGQGLQFLFEYFSETQRNKGNFPGRFSGRQFSNSRSEMNVSTLELGDSALYLCASSLAAGRSTDTQYFGPGTRLTVL.